These T cell receptor beta chains were read from a single sample in a study of human T cells and chemical hapten exposure. TCRdb called the RACE reads again in MiXCR, with one record for every CDR3 protein. The sample has 270,000 or so distinct CDR3 sequences, roughly 7.7% seen once; the top ten hold roughly 1.2%. The material sequenced was whole blood, taken in connection with sensitization to the hapten diphenylcyclopropenone (DPC). The receptors originated from a man aged 18 to 30 with alopecia areata. Some clones in this sample may be carry-over from other donors' samples. The CDR3 runs from the conserved cysteine through the conserved F or W. D genes are given only for firm matches. Size is omitted from some rows. Given values are once, few, many or a class for expanded clones.

clone size: many
V gene: TRBV5-1
D gene: -
J gene: TRBJ2-2
CDR3 protein: CASGPSRPGELFF
CDR3 DNA: TGCGCCAGCGGACCTTCTCGGCCCGGGGAGCTGTTTTTT

clone size: -
V gene: TRBV2
D gene: -
J gene: TRBJ1-6
CDR3 protein: CASKGAVNSPLHF
CDR3 DNA: TGTGCCAGCAAAGGGGCGGTGAATTCACCCCTCCACTTT

clone size: -
V gene: TRBV18
D gene: TRBD1
J gene: TRBJ2-7
CDR3 protein: CASSPGTGDEQYF
CDR3 DNA: TGTGCCAGCTCACCGGGGACAGGGGACGAGCAGTACTTC

clone size: few
V gene: TRBV6-4
D gene: -
J gene: TRBJ2-3
CDR3 protein: CASKVPIRGDTQYF
CDR3 DNA: TGTGCCAGCAAGGTCCCTATTCGGGGAGATACGCAGTATTTT

clone size: -
V gene: TRBV6-5
D gene: -
J gene: TRBJ2-1
CDR3 protein: CASSYLDEQFF
CDR3 DNA: TGTGCCAGCAGTTACCTCGATGAGCAGTTCTTC

clone size: -
V gene: TRBV29-1
D gene: -
J gene: TRBJ2-3
CDR3 protein: CSVDTTDTQYF
CDR3 DNA: TGCAGCGTTGATACCACAGATACGCAGTATTTT

clone size: -
V gene: TRBV6-5
D gene: -
J gene: TRBJ1-1
CDR3 protein: CASRVGANTEAFF
CDR3 DNA: TGTGCCAGCAGAGTGGGGGCGAACACTGAAGCTTTCTTT

clone size: few
V gene: TRBV28
D gene: -
J gene: TRBJ1-6
CDR3 protein: CASNKLGRISSPLHF
CDR3 DNA: TGTGCCAGCAACAAACTAGGGAGAATCAGTTCACCCCTCCACTTT

clone size: few
V gene: TRBV9
D gene: -
J gene: TRBJ2-2
CDR3 protein: CASKSSPGTGELFF
CDR3 DNA: TGTGCCAGCAAAAGCAGCCCGGGCACCGGGGAGCTGTTTTTT

clone size: few
V gene: TRBV6-4
D gene: -
J gene: TRBJ2-3
CDR3 protein: CASSDSYTQYF
CDR3 DNA: TGTGCCAGCAGTGACTCGTATACGCAGTATTTT

clone size: many
V gene: TRBV4-3
D gene: TRBD1
J gene: TRBJ2-1
CDR3 protein: CASSQDTGQEYNEQFF
CDR3 DNA: TGCGCCAGCAGCCAAGATACGGGACAGGAGTACAATGAGCAGTTCTTC

clone size: -
V gene: TRBV4-3
D gene: TRBD1
J gene: TRBJ1-2
CDR3 protein: CASSQDRGGRYGYTF
CDR3 DNA: TGCGCCAGCAGCCAAGATAGAGGGGGCAGGTATGGCTACACCTTC